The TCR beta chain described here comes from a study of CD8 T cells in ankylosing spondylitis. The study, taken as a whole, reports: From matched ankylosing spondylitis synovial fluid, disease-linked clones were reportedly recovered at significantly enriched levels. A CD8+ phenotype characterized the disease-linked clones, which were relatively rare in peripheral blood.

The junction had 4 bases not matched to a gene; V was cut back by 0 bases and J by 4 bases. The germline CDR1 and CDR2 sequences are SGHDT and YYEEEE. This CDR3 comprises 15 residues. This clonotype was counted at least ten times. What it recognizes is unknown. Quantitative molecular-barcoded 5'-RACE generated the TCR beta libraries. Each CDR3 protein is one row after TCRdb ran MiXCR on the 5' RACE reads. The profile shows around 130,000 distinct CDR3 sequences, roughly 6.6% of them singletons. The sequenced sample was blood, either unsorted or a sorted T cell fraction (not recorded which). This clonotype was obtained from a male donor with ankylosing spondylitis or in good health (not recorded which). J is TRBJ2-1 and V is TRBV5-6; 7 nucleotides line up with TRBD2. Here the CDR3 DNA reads TGTGCCAGCAGCTTGGTGGGAGGGAAGTACAATGAGCAGTTCTTC. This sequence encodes CASSLVGGKYNEQFF.